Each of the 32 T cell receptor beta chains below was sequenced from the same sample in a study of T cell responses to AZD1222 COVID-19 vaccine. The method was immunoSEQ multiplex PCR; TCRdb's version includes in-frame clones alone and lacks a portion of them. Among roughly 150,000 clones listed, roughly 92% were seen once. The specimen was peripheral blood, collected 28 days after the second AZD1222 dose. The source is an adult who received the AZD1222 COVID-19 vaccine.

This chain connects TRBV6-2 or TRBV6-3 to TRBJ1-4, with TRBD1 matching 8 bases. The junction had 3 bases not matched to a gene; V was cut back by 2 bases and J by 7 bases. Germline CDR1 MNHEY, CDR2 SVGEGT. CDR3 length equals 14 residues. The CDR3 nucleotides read TGTGCCAGCAGTTACGACAGGGGACCTGAAAAACTGTTTTTT. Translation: CASSYDRGPEKLFF.

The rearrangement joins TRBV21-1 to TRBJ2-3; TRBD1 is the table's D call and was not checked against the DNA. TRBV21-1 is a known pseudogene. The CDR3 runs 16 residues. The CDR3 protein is CASSRTGTGMLVTQYF. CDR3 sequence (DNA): TGTGCCAGCAGCAGAACCGGGACAGGGATGTTGGTTACGCAGTATTTT.

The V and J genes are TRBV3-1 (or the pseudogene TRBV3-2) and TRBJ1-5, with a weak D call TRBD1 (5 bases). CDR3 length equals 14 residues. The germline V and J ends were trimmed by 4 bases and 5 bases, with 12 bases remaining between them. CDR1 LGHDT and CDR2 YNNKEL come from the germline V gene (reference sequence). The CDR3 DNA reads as TGTGCCAGCAGCCTGCGTCGGGGGGATCAGCCCCAGCATTTT. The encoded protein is CASSLRRGDQPQHF.

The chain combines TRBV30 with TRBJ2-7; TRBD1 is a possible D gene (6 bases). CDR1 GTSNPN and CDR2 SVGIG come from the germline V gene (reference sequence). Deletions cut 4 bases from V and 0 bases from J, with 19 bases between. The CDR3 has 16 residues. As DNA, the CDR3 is TGTGCCTGGACTTTAACGGGACACCCGAGCTCCTACGAGCAGTACTTC. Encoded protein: CAWTLTGHPSSYEQYF.

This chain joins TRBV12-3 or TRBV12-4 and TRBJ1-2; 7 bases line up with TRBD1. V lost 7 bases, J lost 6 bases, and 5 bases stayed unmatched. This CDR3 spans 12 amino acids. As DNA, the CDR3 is TGTGCCAGCATTCGGGGGACAGATGGCTACACCTTC. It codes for CASIRGTDGYTF.

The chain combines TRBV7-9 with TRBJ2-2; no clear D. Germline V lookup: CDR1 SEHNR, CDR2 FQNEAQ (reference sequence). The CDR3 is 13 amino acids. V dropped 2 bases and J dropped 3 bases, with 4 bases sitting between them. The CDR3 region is CASSLRDTGELFF. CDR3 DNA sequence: TGTGCCAGCAGCTTAAGGGACACCGGGGAGCTGTTTTTT.

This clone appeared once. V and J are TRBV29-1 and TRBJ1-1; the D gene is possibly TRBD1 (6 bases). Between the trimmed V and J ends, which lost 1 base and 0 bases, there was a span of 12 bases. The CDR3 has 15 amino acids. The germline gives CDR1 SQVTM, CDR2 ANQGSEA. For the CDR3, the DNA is TGCAGCGTTGAAGCAGGGGATCGTATGAACACTGAAGCTTTCTTT. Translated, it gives CSVEAGDRMNTEAFF.

As DNA, the CDR3 is TGTGCCAGTCAACTCGGACAGGGGTTATGGCAGCCCCAGCATTTT. Protein sequence: CASQLGQGLWQPQHF. This rearrangement joins TRBV19 to TRBJ1-5; 9 bases match TRBD1. From germline, CDR1 is LNHDA and CDR2 SQIVND (reference sequence). V lost 8 bases to trimming and J lost 7 bases; unmatched junction nucleotides: 12. The CDR3 loop spans 15 amino acids. The full variable domain, its missing parts supplied by reference TRBV19 and TRBJ1-5, is DGGITQSPKYLFRKEGQNVTLSCEQNLNHDAMYWYRQDPGQGLRLIYYSQIVNDFQKGDIAEGYSVSREKKESFPLTVTSAQKNPTAFYLCASQLGQGLWQPQHFGDGTRLSIL.

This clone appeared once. The CDR3 coding sequence is TGTGCCAGCAGCTTATTCGGGGGGAACAAAGAGACCCAGTACTTC. Protein product: CASSLFGGNKETQYF. The V and J genes are TRBV7-2 and TRBJ2-5, with TRBD2 identical over 7 bases. Unmatched junction bases numbered 6, after V lost 2 bases and J lost 3 bases. The V gene's germline CDR1 is SGHTA and CDR2 FQGNSA. The CDR3 consists of 15 residues.

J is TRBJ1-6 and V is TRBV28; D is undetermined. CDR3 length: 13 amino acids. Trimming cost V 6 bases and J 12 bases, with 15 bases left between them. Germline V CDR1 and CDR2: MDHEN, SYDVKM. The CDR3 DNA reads TGTGCCAGCAGCCTATCCCCCATCGTACCCCTCCACTTT. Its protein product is CASSLSPIVPLHF.

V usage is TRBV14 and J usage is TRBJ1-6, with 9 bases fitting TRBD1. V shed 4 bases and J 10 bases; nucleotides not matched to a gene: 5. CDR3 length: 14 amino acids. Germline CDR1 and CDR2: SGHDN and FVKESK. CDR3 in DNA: TGTGCCAGCAGCCTAACCGGGACAGGGTCACCCCTCCACTTT. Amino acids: CASSLTGTGSPLHF.

The CDR3 spells CASSYSITDTQYF. For the CDR3, the DNA is TGTGCCAGCAGTTACTCCATAACAGATACGCAGTATTTT. The V call is TRBV6-5, the J call TRBJ2-3, with D hard to call. Trimming took 0 bases from V and 3 from J, leaving 4 bases between them. Germline V CDR1 and CDR2: MNHEY, SVGAGI. This CDR3 region has 13 residues.

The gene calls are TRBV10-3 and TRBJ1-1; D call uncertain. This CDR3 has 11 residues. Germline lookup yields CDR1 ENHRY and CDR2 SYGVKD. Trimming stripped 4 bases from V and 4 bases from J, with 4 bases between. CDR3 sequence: CAISAGTEAFF. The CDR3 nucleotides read TGTGCCATCAGTGCGGGCACTGAAGCTTTCTTT.

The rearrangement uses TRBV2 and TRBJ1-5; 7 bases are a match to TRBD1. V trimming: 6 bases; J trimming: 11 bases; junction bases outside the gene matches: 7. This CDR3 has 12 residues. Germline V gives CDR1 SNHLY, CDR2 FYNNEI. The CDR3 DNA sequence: TGTGCCAGCAGCACAGGGGTTCGGGCCCAGCATTTT. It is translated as CASSTGVRAQHF.

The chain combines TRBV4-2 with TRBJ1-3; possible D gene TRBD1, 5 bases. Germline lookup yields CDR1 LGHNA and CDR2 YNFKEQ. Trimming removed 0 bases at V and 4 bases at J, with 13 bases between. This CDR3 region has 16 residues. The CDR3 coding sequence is TGTGCCAGCAGCCAAGAAAGCAGGGTGGAAGGAAACACCATATATTTT. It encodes CASSQESRVEGNTIYF.

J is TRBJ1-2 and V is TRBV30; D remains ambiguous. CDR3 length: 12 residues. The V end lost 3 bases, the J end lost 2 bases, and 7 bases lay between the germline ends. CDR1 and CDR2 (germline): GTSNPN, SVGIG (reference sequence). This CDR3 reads CAWSDQNYGYTF. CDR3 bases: TGTGCCTGGAGCGATCAAAACTATGGCTACACCTTC.

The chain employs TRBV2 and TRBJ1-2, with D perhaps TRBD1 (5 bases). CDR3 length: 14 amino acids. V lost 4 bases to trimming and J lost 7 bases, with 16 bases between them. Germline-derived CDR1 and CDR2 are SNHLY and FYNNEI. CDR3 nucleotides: TGTGCCAGCAGTGTACGAACAGGTGTGGTTGGCTACACCTTC. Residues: CASSVRTGVVGYTF.

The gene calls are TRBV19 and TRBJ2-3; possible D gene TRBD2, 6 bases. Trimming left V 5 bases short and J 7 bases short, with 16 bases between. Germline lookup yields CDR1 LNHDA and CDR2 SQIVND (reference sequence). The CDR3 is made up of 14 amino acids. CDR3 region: CASSSKGLSNTQYF. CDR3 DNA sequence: TGTGCCAGTAGTTCTAAGGGACTTTCAAATACGCAGTATTTT.

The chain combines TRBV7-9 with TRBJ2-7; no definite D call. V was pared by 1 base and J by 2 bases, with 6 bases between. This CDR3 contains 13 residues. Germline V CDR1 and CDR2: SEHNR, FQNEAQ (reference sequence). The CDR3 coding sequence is TGTGCCAGCAGCTTAGGGGGAACCTACGAGCAGTACTTC. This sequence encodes CASSLGGTYEQYF.

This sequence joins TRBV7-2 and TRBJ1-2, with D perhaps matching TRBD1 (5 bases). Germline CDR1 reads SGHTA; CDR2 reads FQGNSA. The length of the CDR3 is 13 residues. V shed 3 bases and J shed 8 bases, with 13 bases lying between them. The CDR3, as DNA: TGTGCCAGCAGCTTCCGGGGCCAAGGGGGCTACACCTTC. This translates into CASSFRGQGGYTF.

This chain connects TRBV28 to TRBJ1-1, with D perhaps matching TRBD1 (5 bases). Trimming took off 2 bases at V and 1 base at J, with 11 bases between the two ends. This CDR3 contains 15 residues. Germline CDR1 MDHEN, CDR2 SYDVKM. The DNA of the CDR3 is TGTGCCAGCAGTTTACGCCCGGGGGGGAACACTGAAGCTTTCTTT. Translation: CASSLRPGGNTEAFF. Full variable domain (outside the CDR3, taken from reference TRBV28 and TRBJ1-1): DVKVTQSSRYLVKRTGEKVFLECVQDMDHENMFWYRQDPGLGLRLIYFSYDVKMKEKGDIPEGYSVSREKKERFSLILESASTNQTSMYLCASSLRPGGNTEAFFGQGTRLTVV.

CDR3 in DNA: TGTGCAGGGGGGGCACGAACTAATGAAAAACTGTTTTTT. Its translation: CAGGARTNEKLFF. The chain uses TRBV6-5 and TRBJ1-4; D is possibly TRBD1 (6 bases). CDR3 length equals 13 residues. From germline, CDR1 is MNHEY and CDR2 SVGAGI.

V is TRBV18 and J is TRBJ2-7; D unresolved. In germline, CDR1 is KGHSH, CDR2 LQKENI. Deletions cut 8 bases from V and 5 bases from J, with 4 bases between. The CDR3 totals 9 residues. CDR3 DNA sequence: TGTGCCAGCCGAGACGAGCAGTACGTC. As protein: CASRDEQYV.

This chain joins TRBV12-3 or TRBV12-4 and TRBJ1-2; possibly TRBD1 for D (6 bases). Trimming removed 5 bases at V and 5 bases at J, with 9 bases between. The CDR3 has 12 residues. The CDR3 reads CASSQQGYGYTF. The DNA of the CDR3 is TGTGCCAGCAGTCAACAGGGTTATGGCTACACCTTC.

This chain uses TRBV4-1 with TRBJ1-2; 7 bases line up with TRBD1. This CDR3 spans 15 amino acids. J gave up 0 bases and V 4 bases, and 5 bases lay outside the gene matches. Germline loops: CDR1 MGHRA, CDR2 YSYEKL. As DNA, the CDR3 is TGCGCCAGCAGCCGGGACAGCCGAGCTAACTATGGCTACACCTTC. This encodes CASSRDSRANYGYTF.

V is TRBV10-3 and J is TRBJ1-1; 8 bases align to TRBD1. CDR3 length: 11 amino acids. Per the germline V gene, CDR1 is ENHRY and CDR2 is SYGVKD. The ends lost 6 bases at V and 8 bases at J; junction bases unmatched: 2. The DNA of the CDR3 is TGTGCCATCAGCGGGACAGGCGAAGCTTTCTTT. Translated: CAISGTGEAFF.

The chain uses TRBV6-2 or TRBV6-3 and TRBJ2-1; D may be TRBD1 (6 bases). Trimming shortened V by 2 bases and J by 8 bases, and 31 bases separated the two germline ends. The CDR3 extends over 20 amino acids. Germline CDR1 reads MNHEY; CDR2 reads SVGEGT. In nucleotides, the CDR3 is TGTGCCAGCAGTTACGATATGGGACACCTCTCTGCCCAACCCAACTATGAGCAGTTCTTC. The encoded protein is CASSYDMGHLSAQPNYEQFF.

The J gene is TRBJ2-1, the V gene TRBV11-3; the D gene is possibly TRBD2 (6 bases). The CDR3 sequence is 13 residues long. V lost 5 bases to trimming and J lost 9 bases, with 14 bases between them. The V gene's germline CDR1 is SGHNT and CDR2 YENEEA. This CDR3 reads CASSTYLGGEQFF. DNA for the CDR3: TGTGCCAGCAGCACCTACCTGGGGGGTGAGCAGTTCTTC.

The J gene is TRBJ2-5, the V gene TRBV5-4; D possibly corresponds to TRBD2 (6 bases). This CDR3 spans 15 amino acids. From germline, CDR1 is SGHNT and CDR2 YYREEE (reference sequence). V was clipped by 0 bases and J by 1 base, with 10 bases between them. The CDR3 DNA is TGTGCCAGCAGCTTGGGGGGAGGAGCCCAAGAGACCCAGTACTTC. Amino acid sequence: CASSLGGGAQETQYF.

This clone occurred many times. DNA for the CDR3: TGCGCCAGCAGCTTCGGGACAGGAGATGGCTACACCTTC. Protein product: CASSFGTGDGYTF. The chain has TRBV5-1 and TRBJ1-2; TRBD1 aligns across 8 bases. The V gene's germline CDR1 is SGHRS and CDR2 YFSETQ. The CDR3 runs to 13 residues. The V segment lost 2 bases and the J segment 6 bases; nucleotides outside the gene matches: 3.

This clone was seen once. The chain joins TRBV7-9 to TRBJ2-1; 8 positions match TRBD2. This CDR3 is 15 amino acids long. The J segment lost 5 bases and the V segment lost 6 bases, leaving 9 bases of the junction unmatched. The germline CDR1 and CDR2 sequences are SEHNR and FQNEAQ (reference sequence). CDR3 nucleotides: TGTGCCAGCAGTTTTAGCGGGAATGTCGACAATGAGCAGTTCTTC. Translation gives CASSFSGNVDNEQFF.

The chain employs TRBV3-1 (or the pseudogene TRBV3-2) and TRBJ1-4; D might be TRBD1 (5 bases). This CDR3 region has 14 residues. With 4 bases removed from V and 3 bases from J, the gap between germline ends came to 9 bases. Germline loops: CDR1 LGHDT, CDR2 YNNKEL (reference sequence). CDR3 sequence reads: CASSPGTSNEKLFF. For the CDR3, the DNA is TGTGCCAGCAGCCCTGGGACCTCTAATGAAAAACTGTTTTTT.